This entry describes one T cell receptor (beta chain). In the naive CD8 group, cells lacked CD45RO and were positively selected for CCR7, so terminally differentiated effector memory CD45RA+ cells were left out. The germline V gene encodes CDR1 SNHLY and CDR2 FYNNEI. Trimming cost V 4 bases and J 7 bases, with 17 bases left between them. The CDR3 is made up of 14 amino acids. This sample is part of a study of shared clonotypes between healthy human individuals. Libraries were prepared by immunoSEQ multiplex PCR; TCRdb keeps only in-frame clonotypes and omits some of them. The repertoire holds approximately 650,000 clones, about 95% seen once, with approximately 0.1% in the top ten.

V gene TRBV2 combines with J gene TRBJ2-7; possible D gene TRBD2, 7 bases. The receptor's source is a young woman in good health. The source material was naive CD8+ T cells sorted from blood. The DNA for the CDR3 is TGTGCCAGCAGTGTCAGCCGGGGGGCAGGAGAGCAGTACTTC. Encoded protein: CASSVSRGAGEQYF.